The next 19 T cell receptor beta chains were all read from a single sample in a study of graft-versus-host responses after intestinal transplantation (dated by TCRdb to the early 2020s). Receptor libraries were prepared by the immunoSEQ multiplex PCR assay. TCRdb re-hosts the immuneACCESS table, in-frame sequences only. Its copies lack some clones; in the studies checked, an unresolved V gene accounts for under half of them, and the cause for the rest is not known. The sample table lists 25,000 or so clones, 90% to 95% of them with a count of one. The ten largest clones capture around 2% of the sample. The specimen comprised PBMCs, sampled roughly 41 days after intestinal transplant. Source of these receptors: a human patient who received an intestinal transplant, so some T cells may come from the graft donor.

The chain recombines TRBV5-1 with TRBJ2-1; TRBD1 matches 8 bases. V shed 0 bases, J shed 5 bases, and the junction held 4 bases outside the gene matches. CDR3 length equals 15 residues. CDR1 SGHRS and CDR2 YFSETQ come from the germline V gene. CDR3 loop: CASSLGTGLDNEQFF. The CDR3 bases are TGCGCCAGCAGCTTGGGGACAGGGCTAGACAATGAGCAGTTCTTC.

The V and J genes are TRBV28 and TRBJ2-3; TRBD1 might be the D (7 bases). The V and J ends lost 6 bases and 3 bases respectively, with 10 bases between them. CDR1 MDHEN and CDR2 SYDVKM come from the germline V gene. The CDR3 sequence is 13 residues long. The CDR3 nucleotides read TGTGCCAGCAGCCCAGGGGGGACAGATACGCAGTATTTT. Translated, it gives CASSPGGTDTQYF.

CDR3 bases: TGTGCCAGCAGTCCCATTCTGGGACAGCTCTATGGCTACACCTTC. Its protein product is CASSPILGQLYGYTF. The chain uses TRBV28 and TRBJ1-2; 7 bases agree with TRBD1. Unmatched junction bases numbered 10, after V lost 5 bases and J lost 4 bases. This CDR3 spans 15 amino acids. Germline V gives CDR1 MDHEN, CDR2 SYDVKM.

The CDR3, as DNA: TGTGCCAGCAGCGCCGGACAGGGAGACTACAATGAGCAGTTCTTC. This codes for CASSAGQGDYNEQFF. The chain employs TRBV9 and TRBJ2-1, with 8 bases lining up with TRBD1. Germline values: CDR1 SGDLS, CDR2 YYNGEE. V lost 3 bases and J lost 3; bases outside the gene matches: 5. This CDR3 has 15 amino acids.

This clone was counted once. V usage is TRBV10-3 and J usage is TRBJ2-1; the match to TRBD2 covers 14 bases. Germline CDR1 is ENHRY and CDR2 is SYGVKD. V gave up 6 bases and J gave up 2 bases; unmatched junction bases: 9. CDR3 length: 18 residues. In DNA form, the CDR3 reads TGTGCCATCAGCTCGGGACTAGCGGGAGAGGGAACCTACAATGAGCAGTTCTTC. Protein: CAISSGLAGEGTYNEQFF.

This clone was counted once. One end of the junction is discordant with germline, which a read error may explain. The chain uses TRBV5-8 and TRBJ2-7; no firm D call. Germline-derived CDR1 and CDR2 are SGHTS and YDEGEE. The CDR3 length is 9 residues. This CDR3 reads CASSWAGHF. The CDR3 nucleotides are TGTGCCAGCAGCTGGGCTGGCCACTTC.

About this clone: Since the CDR3 does not end with the conserved phenylalanine or tryptophan, this likely comes from a read error. The genes are TRBV2 and TRBJ2-7, with D uncertain. The CDR3 has 15 amino acids. CDR1 and CDR2 (germline): SNHLY, FYNNEI. Trimming removed 6 bases from V and 5 bases from J, with 20 bases in between. The CDR3 sequence is CASRGLRDFGNEQYL. CDR3 nucleotides: TGTGCCAGCAGGGGCCTAAGGGATTTCGGTAACGAGCAGTACCTC.

The chain employs TRBV13 and TRBJ2-2; 8 nucleotides align to TRBD1. Germline V gene lookup returns CDR1 PRHDT and CDR2 FYEKMQ (reference sequence). V was clipped by 4 bases and J by 1 base; unmatched bases: 2. The length of the CDR3 is 15 residues. The CDR3 is CASSWGTGNTGELFF. CDR3 in DNA: TGTGCCAGCAGCTGGGGGACAGGGAACACCGGGGAGCTGTTTTTT.

The chain uses TRBV5-6 and TRBJ1-2; D perhaps matches TRBD1 (6 bases). The CDR3 totals 16 residues. The germline CDR1 and CDR2 sequences are SGHDT and YYEEEE. With 4 bases removed from V and 2 bases from J, the gap between germline ends came to 18 bases. CDR3 protein: CASSGDRWGHNYGYTF. The DNA of the CDR3 is TGTGCCAGCAGCGGCGATCGTTGGGGGCACAACTATGGCTACACCTTC.

The chain carries TRBV27 and TRBJ2-7; D might be TRBD1 (5 bases). The length of the CDR3 is 14 residues. Looked up from germline, CDR1 is MNHEY and CDR2 is SMNVEV (reference sequence). The germline V and J ends were trimmed by 4 bases and 3 bases, with 13 bases remaining between them. The CDR3 DNA sequence: TGTGCCAGCAGTTCGGACACCTTCGGCTACGAGCAGTACTTC. As protein: CASSSDTFGYEQYF.

The rearrangement joins TRBV7-3 to TRBJ2-7, with 8 nucleotides matching TRBD2. The CDR3 spans 18 residues. V dropped 2 bases and J dropped 0; count of bases not matched to a gene: 12. Germline loops: CDR1 SGHTA, CDR2 FQGTGA. CDR3: CASSLRASGLAYSYEQYF. DNA of the CDR3: TGTGCCAGCAGCTTACGGGCTAGCGGGCTTGCTTACTCCTACGAGCAGTACTTC. Filled out from reference TRBV7-3 and TRBJ2-7, the complete variable domain reads GAGVSQTPSNKVTEKGKYVELRCDPISGHTALYWYRQSLGQGPEFLIYFQGTGAADDSGLPNDRFFAVRPEGSVSTLKIQRTERGDSAVYLCASSLRASGLAYSYEQYFGPGTRLTVT.

The gene calls are TRBV7-2 and TRBJ1-4; weak D call: TRBD1 (5 bases). Between the trimmed V and J ends, which lost 5 bases and 11 bases, there was a span of 12 bases. The V gene's germline CDR1 is SGHTA and CDR2 FQGNSA. The CDR3 sequence is 12 residues long. The CDR3 is CASSPSWDKLFF. CDR3 sequence (DNA): TGTGCCAGCAGCCCTAGCTGGGACAAACTGTTTTTT.

This rearrangement joins TRBV10-3 to TRBJ1-5; 11 bases fit TRBD1. This CDR3 is built from 15 residues. Per the germline V gene, CDR1 is ENHRY and CDR2 is SYGVKD. J lost 7 bases, V lost 2 bases, and 4 bases had no gene match. The CDR3 loop reads CAISEGTGGLQPQHF. Written as DNA, the CDR3 is TGTGCCATCAGTGAGGGGACAGGGGGTTTGCAGCCCCAGCATTTT.

The chain carries TRBV7-9 and TRBJ2-7; TRBD1 matches 8 bases. The CDR3 has 13 amino acids. Germline V gene data show CDR1 as SEHNR and CDR2 as FQNEAQ (reference sequence). J lost 4 bases, V lost 5 bases, and 4 bases had no gene match. The CDR3 coding sequence is TGTGCCAGCAGCCCTCGGACAGGGTACGAGCAGTACTTC. Its translation: CASSPRTGYEQYF.

The J gene is TRBJ2-1, the V gene TRBV7-9, with TRBD2 matching 10 bases. Germline V CDR1 and CDR2: SEHNR, FQNEAQ (reference sequence). Trimming cost V 2 bases and J 1 base; bases outside gene matches: 5. CDR3 length: 17 residues. The chain's CDR3 is CASSLIQAGGSYNEQFF. The DNA for the CDR3 is TGTGCCAGCAGCTTAATACAAGCGGGAGGGTCCTACAATGAGCAGTTCTTC. Looking up the rest from reference TRBV7-9 and TRBJ2-1 gives the full variable domain: DTGVSQNPRHKITKRGQNVTFRCDPISEHNRLYWYRQTLGQGPEFLTYFQNEAQLEKSRLLSDRFSAERPKGSFSTLEIQRTEQGDSAMYLCASSLIQAGGSYNEQFFGPGTRLTVL.

A remark on this clone: A much larger clone sits a single nucleotide away, making a read error possible. The sample carries other DNA sequences with the same CDR3. The rearrangement uses TRBV30 and TRBJ2-7; 11 positions match TRBD2. Germline V CDR1 and CDR2: GTSNPN, SVGIG (reference sequence). CDR3 size: 15 residues. The CDR3 DNA is TGTGCTTGGACCATTTTAGCGGGAGGGCTCTACGAGCAGTACTTC. Protein sequence: CAWTILAGGLYEQYF.

This chain links TRBV4-2 with TRBJ2-2; maybe TRBD2 (5 bases). The V end lost 1 base, the J end lost 4 bases, and 13 bases lay between the germline ends. The CDR3 totals 16 residues. Germline V gene data show CDR1 as LGHNA and CDR2 as YNFKEQ. The DNA for the CDR3 is TGTGCCAGCAGCCAAGGGAGAGACTATGGCACCGGGGAGCTGTTTTTT. Its translation is CASSQGRDYGTGELFF.

The chain has TRBV19 and TRBJ1-2, with 8 bases matching TRBD1. Germline values: CDR1 LNHDA, CDR2 SQIVND (reference sequence). V lost 7 bases to trimming and J lost 4 bases; unmatched junction nucleotides: 5. The CDR3 consists of 13 residues. CDR3: CASTVTGGYGYTF. Here the CDR3 DNA reads TGTGCCAGTACCGTAACAGGGGGCTATGGCTACACCTTC.

CDR3 sequence: CASSFIGEKLFF. CDR3 DNA sequence: TGTGCCAGCAGTTTTATTGGTGAAAAACTGTTTTTT. V is TRBV28 and J is TRBJ1-4; D gene uncertain. The germline V gene has CDR1 MDHEN and CDR2 SYDVKM. Deletions cut 3 bases from V and 7 bases from J, with 6 bases between. The CDR3 totals 12 residues.